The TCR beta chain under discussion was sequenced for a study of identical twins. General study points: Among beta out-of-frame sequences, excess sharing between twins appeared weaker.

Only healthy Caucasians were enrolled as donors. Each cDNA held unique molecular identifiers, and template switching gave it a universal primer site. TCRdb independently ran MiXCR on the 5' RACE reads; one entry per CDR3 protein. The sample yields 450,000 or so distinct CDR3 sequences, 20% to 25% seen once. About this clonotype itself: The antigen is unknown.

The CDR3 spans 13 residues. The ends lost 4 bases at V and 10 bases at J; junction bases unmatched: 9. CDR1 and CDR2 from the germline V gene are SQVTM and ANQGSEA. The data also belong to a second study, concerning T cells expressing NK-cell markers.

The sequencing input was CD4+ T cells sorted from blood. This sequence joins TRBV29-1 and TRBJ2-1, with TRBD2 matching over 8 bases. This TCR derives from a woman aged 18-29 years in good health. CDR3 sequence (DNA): TGCAGCGTTGTCCGGGGGGGAAGGAGGGAGCAGTTCTTC. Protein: CSVVRGGRREQFF.